A single sample gave rise to the 14 T cell receptor beta chains below, sequenced in a study of blood T cell repertoires in COVID-19. The assay was immunoSEQ multiplex PCR, and TCRdb's table has in-frame clones only and misses some. The sample holds fewer than 300,000 clones, 70% to 90% seen once. Sequencing was performed on peripheral blood. Receptors were obtained from a woman aged 50 to 60 with COVID-19, enrolled during active disease.

The chain carries TRBV12-3 or TRBV12-4 and TRBJ2-1; D unclear. The CDR3 sequence is 12 residues long. Trimming took off 5 bases at V and 3 bases at J, with 5 bases between the two ends. The chain's CDR3 is CASSTNYNEQFF. CDR3 DNA sequence: TGTGCCAGCAGTACAAACTACAATGAGCAGTTCTTC.

A note on this clone: Other DNA sequences in this specimen translate into the identical CDR3. The chain employs TRBV30 and TRBJ2-2, with a weak D call TRBD1 (5 bases). The germline V gene encodes CDR1 GTSNPN and CDR2 SVGIG (reference sequence). The V and J ends lost 2 bases and 5 bases respectively, with 12 bases between them. The CDR3 is made up of 14 amino acids. The CDR3 reads CAWSRSRVTGELFF. CDR3 DNA sequence: TGTGCCTGGAGTCGGAGCAGGGTGACCGGGGAGCTGTTTTTT. The whole variable domain, filled in from reference TRBV30 and TRBJ2-2, reads SQTIHQWPATLVQPVGSPLSLECTVEGTSNPNLYWYRQAAGRGLQLLFYSVGIGQISSEVPQNLSASRPQDRQFILSSKKLLLSDSGFYLCAWSRSRVTGELFFGEGSRLTVL.

This sequence joins TRBV5-4 and TRBJ1-3; D gene ambiguous. Germline CDR1 reads SGHNT; CDR2 reads YYREEE (reference sequence). The CDR3 loop spans 16 amino acids. The V gene lost 4 bases and the J gene lost 0 bases, with 14 bases spanning the gap. The chain's CDR3 is CASSLRGGLSGNTIYF. CDR3 DNA sequence: TGTGCCAGCAGCCTCCGGGGAGGACTCTCTGGAAACACCATATATTTT.

The chain carries TRBV9 and TRBJ2-4; TRBD2 agrees at 11 bases. Germline assignment: CDR1 SGDLS and CDR2 YYNGEE. The CDR3 contains 15 residues. V trimming: 3 bases; J trimming: 8 bases; junction bases outside the gene matches: 7. CDR3 amino acids: CASSGTSGSRYIQYF. CDR3 sequence (DNA): TGTGCCAGCAGCGGGACTAGCGGGTCCCGCTACATTCAGTACTTC.

The V call is TRBV18, the J call TRBJ1-4; tentative D call: TRBD1 (6 bases). CDR3 length: 13 amino acids. The V end was cut by 8 bases, the J end by 8 bases, with 15 bases between. Per the germline V gene, CDR1 is KGHSH and CDR2 is LQKENI. CDR3: CASQSYREEKLFF. The CDR3 DNA reads as TGTGCCAGCCAAAGCTACAGGGAGGAAAAACTGTTTTTT.

This chain joins TRBV24-1 and TRBJ2-3; possible D gene TRBD2, 5 bases. V was pared by 1 base and J by 5 bases, with 9 bases between. This CDR3 contains 14 residues. Germline V CDR1 and CDR2: KGHDR, SFDVKD. CDR3 loop: CATSDFGVLDTQYF. DNA for the CDR3: TGTGCCACCAGTGATTTCGGGGTGCTAGATACGCAGTATTTT.

In its sample, this clone was seen a few times. Different DNA sequences within this sample yield the same CDR3. The chain uses TRBV19 and TRBJ2-1; TRBD1 agrees at 7 bases. The germline CDR1 and CDR2 sequences are LNHDA and SQIVND (reference sequence). The CDR3 length is 14 residues. The junction had 1 base not matched to a gene; V was cut back by 4 bases and J by 1 base. The CDR3 DNA sequence: TGTGCCAGTAGTAGACAGGGATCCTACAATGAGCAGTTCTTC. Translated: CASSRQGSYNEQFF.

The chain uses TRBV30 and TRBJ2-1; 11 positions match TRBD2. After removal of 4 bases from V and 2 bases from J, the junction contained 4 bases not matched to a gene. This CDR3 has 15 amino acids. CDR1 is GTSNPN, CDR2 SVGIG, per germline (reference sequence). CDR3 loop: CAWIGTSGAYNEQFF. CDR3 sequence (DNA): TGTGCCTGGATAGGGACTAGCGGAGCCTACAATGAGCAGTTCTTC.

This clone showed up just once. The J gene is TRBJ2-3, the V gene TRBV4-3; no definite D call. This CDR3 is 19 amino acids long. Germline assignment: CDR1 LGHNA and CDR2 YSLEER. Trimming shortened V by 0 bases and J by 1 base, and 20 bases separated the two germline ends. CDR3 loop: CASSQDPPGLIRRTDTQYF. The CDR3 DNA is TGCGCCAGCAGCCAAGATCCCCCAGGCTTGATACGTCGCACAGATACGCAGTATTTT.

The V and J genes are TRBV5-8 and TRBJ1-6; no definite D call. The germline CDR1 and CDR2 sequences are SGHTS and YDEGEE. This CDR3 is 17 amino acids long. Trimming took 4 bases from V and 0 from J, leaving 14 bases between them. CDR3 nucleotide sequence: TGTGCCAGCAGCACCTTGACGGGAAGCTCCTATAATTCACCCCTCCACTTT. This sequence encodes CASSTLTGSSYNSPLHF.

V and J are TRBV28 and TRBJ1-2; tentatively, D is TRBD1 (5 bases). Per the germline V gene, CDR1 is MDHEN and CDR2 is SYDVKM. V lost 8 bases to trimming and J lost 7 bases, with 14 bases between them. There are 12 residues in the CDR3. The CDR3 here is CASSTGPLGYTF. DNA of the CDR3: TGTGCCAGCTCCACAGGTCCCCTTGGCTACACCTTC.

DNA for the CDR3: TGTGCCAGCTCACCCTACCGGGACAGCCCTTCCTACGAGCAGTACTTC. This sequence encodes CASSPYRDSPSYEQYF. This chain joins TRBV18 and TRBJ2-7, with 7 bases identical to TRBD1. In germline, CDR1 is KGHSH, CDR2 LQKENI. Trimming removed 3 bases from V and 1 base from J; junction bases left unmatched: 9. The CDR3 has 16 residues.

Written as DNA, the CDR3 is TGTGCAAGTCGCCCCACGTCGCCTACAGGGAGAAATCAGCCCCAGCATTTT. This translates into CASRPTSPTGRNQPQHF. This chain connects TRBV12-2 to TRBJ1-5; the table's TRBD1 call for D was not verified on the DNA. TRBV12-2 has pseudogene status. This CDR3 is built from 17 residues.

CDR3 nucleotides: TGTGCCAGCAGCTTATTCAAGGGGACCGGGGAGCTGTTTTTT. It translates to CASSLFKGTGELFF. V is TRBV5-6 and J is TRBJ2-2; TRBD1 is a possible D gene (5 bases). V was shortened by 2 bases and J by 5 bases, with 10 bases between the two germline ends. Germline V gene sequence: CDR1 SGHDT, CDR2 YYEEEE. CDR3 length: 14 residues.